This TCR beta chain comes out of a study of T cell repertoires in cytomegalovirus infection. TCRdb itself ran the reads through MiXCR, one entry per CDR3 protein. The table includes hundreds of thousands of distinct CDR3 sequences, around 6.4% detected once. Study-level results: The ex vivo response showed dominance by HLA-C-restricted CMV-specific TCR beta clonotypes.

The V segment lost 4 bases and the J segment 1 base; nucleotides outside the gene matches: 8. CDR3 length: 16 amino acids. Germline V gives CDR1 GTSNPN, CDR2 SVGIG (reference sequence). This clonotype was picked up many times. Its target is unknown. The V and J genes are TRBV30 and TRBJ1-1; TRBD1 matches at 11 bases. Sample: PBMCs. The TCR comes from a human donor in good health (CMV status not recorded). Some clones in this sample may be carry-over from other donors' samples. The CDR3 DNA follows: TGTGCCTGGATGAGGACAGGGGGCGCAGGGAACACTGAAGCTTTCTTT. It codes for CAWMRTGGAGNTEAFF.